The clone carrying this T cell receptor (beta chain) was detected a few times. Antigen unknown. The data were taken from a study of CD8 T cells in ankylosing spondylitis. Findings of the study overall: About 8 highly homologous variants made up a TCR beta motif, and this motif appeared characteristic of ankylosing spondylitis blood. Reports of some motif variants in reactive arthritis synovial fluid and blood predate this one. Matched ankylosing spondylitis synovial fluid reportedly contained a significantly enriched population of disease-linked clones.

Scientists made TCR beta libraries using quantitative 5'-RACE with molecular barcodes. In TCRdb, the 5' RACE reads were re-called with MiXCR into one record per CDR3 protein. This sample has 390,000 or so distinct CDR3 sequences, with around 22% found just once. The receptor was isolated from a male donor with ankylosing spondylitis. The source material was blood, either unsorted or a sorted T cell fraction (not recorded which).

CDR3 coding DNA: TGTGCCAGCAAAGTCAGCGGAGCCTTGCGGACCTACAATGAGCAGTTCTTC. The encoded protein is CASKVSGALRTYNEQFF. This chain joins TRBV6-1 and TRBJ2-1, with D tentatively TRBD2 (5 bases). Germline V gene sequence: CDR1 MNHNS, CDR2 SASEGT. V lost 7 bases and J lost 2, with 21 bases in between. This CDR3 has 17 residues.